This entry features one T cell receptor (beta chain) sequence. From germline, CDR1 is DFQATT and CDR2 SNEGSKA (reference sequence). Trimming cost V 5 bases and J 7 bases, with 17 bases left between them. The CDR3 spans 13 residues. MiXCR, run by TCRdb on the 5' RACE reads, gives a single entry per CDR3 protein. There are about 520,000 distinct CDR3 sequences in the sample; about 20% occur only once, and about 0.99% lies in the top ten. The record originates from a study of identical twins. The data also belong to a second study, concerning T cells expressing NK-cell markers. That work states: HCMV seropositivity marked most of the eight sequenced donors; one was seronegative. For four donors, these clonotypes were likewise the leading ones in the CD3+CD56-NKG2C+ fraction.

The receptor was isolated from a woman under 30 in good health. What was sequenced was CD4+ T cells sorted from blood. The V gene is TRBV20-1, the J gene TRBJ1-1, with D tentatively TRBD1 (5 bases). In nucleotides, the CDR3 is TGCAGTGCTGCCGCCGGGGGGGGGATTGAAGCTTTCTTT. Translated, it gives CSAAAGGGIEAFF.